A selection of T cell receptor beta chains follows, all from one sample in a study of T cell responses to AZD1222 COVID-19 vaccine. Using immunoSEQ multiplex PCR, the repertoire was profiled, and TCRdb retains in-frame clones only, with some absent. This sample yields roughly 90,000 clones, of which 80% to 90% are seen a single time; under 3% belongs to the top ten. The source was peripheral blood, collected 28 days after the second AZD1222 dose. These TCRs come from an adult who received the AZD1222 COVID-19 vaccine. Each CDR3 is given with its conserved first and last residue. The order of the fields is clone size, V gene, D gene, J gene, CDR3 protein, CDR3 DNA. D genes are given only for firm matches. Some rows have no size entry. The others give once, few or many, or a class for an expanded clone.

clone size: .; V gene: TRBV19; D gene: TRBD1; J gene: TRBJ1-2; CDR3 protein: CASRVTGQGSFYGYTF; CDR3 DNA: TGTGCCAGTAGAGTGACCGGACAGGGGTCCTTCTATGGCTACACCTTC
clone size: .; V gene: TRBV5-1; D gene: .; J gene: TRBJ2-6; CDR3 protein: CASSPRGGTGANVLTF; CDR3 DNA: TGCGCCAGCAGCCCCCGGGGCGGTACTGGGGCCAACGTCCTGACTTTC
clone size: .; V gene: TRBV7-3; D gene: TRBD1; J gene: TRBJ2-2; CDR3 protein: CASSPTGLSGELFF; CDR3 DNA: TGTGCCAGCAGCCCGACAGGGCTGTCCGGGGAGCTGTTTTTT
clone size: .; V gene: TRBV11-3; D gene: .; J gene: TRBJ2-1; CDR3 protein: CASSSFTDRDNEQFF; CDR3 DNA: TGTGCCAGCAGCTCTTTCACGGACCGAGACAATGAGCAGTTCTTC
clone size: .; V gene: TRBV27; D gene: TRBD1; J gene: TRBJ2-6; CDR3 protein: CASSRTTGADGGANVLTF; CDR3 DNA: TGTGCCAGCAGTAGAACGACAGGGGCGGATGGGGGGGCCAACGTCCTGACTTTC
clone size: .; V gene: TRBV5-1; D gene: TRBD1; J gene: TRBJ1-3; CDR3 protein: CASSAGGIGNTIYF; CDR3 DNA: TGCGCCAGCAGCGCAGGGGGCATTGGAAACACCATATATTTT
clone size: .; V gene: TRBV21-1; D gene: .; J gene: TRBJ2-1; CDR3 protein: CASSKATRTSGEQNHYNEQFF; CDR3 DNA: TGTGCCAGCAGCAAAGCTACTAGGACTAGCGGAGAACAAAACCATTACAATGAGCAGTTCTTC
clone size: .; V gene: TRBV30; D gene: .; J gene: TRBJ1-1; CDR3 protein: CAWSPTENTEAFF; CDR3 DNA: TGTGCCTGGAGTCCGACGGAGAACACTGAAGCTTTCTTT
clone size: once; V gene: TRBV6-5; D gene: .; J gene: TRBJ2-7; CDR3 protein: CASSYSIGQRQYF; CDR3 DNA: TGTGCCAGCAGTTACTCGATAGGGCAACGGCAGTACTTC
clone size: .; V gene: TRBV19; D gene: TRBD1; J gene: TRBJ1-1; CDR3 protein: CASIPTGTGFMNTEAFF; CDR3 DNA: TGTGCCAGTATTCCGACCGGGACAGGTTTCATGAACACTGAAGCTTTCTTT
clone size: .; V gene: TRBV5-6; D gene: .; J gene: TRBJ2-5; CDR3 protein: CASSLVTQETQYF; CDR3 DNA: TGTGCCAGCAGCTTGGTTACCCAAGAGACCCAGTACTTC
clone size: .; V gene: TRBV2; D gene: .; J gene: TRBJ1-5; CDR3 protein: CASSGAQASPQHF; CDR3 DNA: TGTGCCAGCAGTGGGGCACAGGCTTCGCCCCAGCATTTT
clone size: .; V gene: TRBV9; D gene: .; J gene: TRBJ1-2; CDR3 protein: CASSARNIMIEGYTF; CDR3 DNA: TGTGCCAGCAGCGCGAGGAACATTATGATCGAAGGCTACACCTTC
clone size: .; V gene: TRBV7-9; D gene: .; J gene: TRBJ1-2; CDR3 protein: CASSLGQHYGYTF; CDR3 DNA: TGTGCCAGCAGCTTAGGTCAGCACTATGGCTACACCTTC
clone size: .; V gene: TRBV9; D gene: TRBD2; J gene: TRBJ2-5; CDR3 protein: CASSGSGGQETQYF; CDR3 DNA: TGTGCCAGCAGCGGTAGCGGGGGGCAAGAGACCCAGTACTTC
clone size: .; V gene: TRBV6-1; D gene: .; J gene: TRBJ1-4; CDR3 protein: CASREVATNEKLFF; CDR3 DNA: TGTGCCAGCAGAGAAGTTGCAACTAATGAAAAACTGTTTTTT
clone size: .; V gene: TRBV9; D gene: .; J gene: TRBJ2-2; CDR3 protein: CASSVATGTGELFF; CDR3 DNA: TGTGCCAGCAGCGTAGCTACTGGTACCGGGGAGCTGTTTTTT